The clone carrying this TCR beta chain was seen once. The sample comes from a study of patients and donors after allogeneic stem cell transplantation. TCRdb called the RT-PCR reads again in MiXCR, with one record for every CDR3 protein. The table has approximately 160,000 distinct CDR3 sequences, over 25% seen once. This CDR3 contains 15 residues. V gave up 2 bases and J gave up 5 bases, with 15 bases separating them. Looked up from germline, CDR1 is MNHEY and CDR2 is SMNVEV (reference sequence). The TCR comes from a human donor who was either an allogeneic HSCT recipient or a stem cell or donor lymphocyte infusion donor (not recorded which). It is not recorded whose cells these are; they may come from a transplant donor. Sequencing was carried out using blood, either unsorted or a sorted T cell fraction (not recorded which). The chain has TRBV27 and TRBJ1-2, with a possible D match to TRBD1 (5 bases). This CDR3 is CASSLSTGHKYGYTF. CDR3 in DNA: TGTGCCAGCAGTTTAAGTACAGGACATAAGTATGGCTACACCTTC.